A selection of T cell receptor beta chains follows, all from one sample in a study of cytomegalovirus exposure and HLA in healthy donors. Method: immunoSEQ multiplex PCR; TCRdb's copy keeps in-frame clones and lacks some. The sample shows about 120,000 clones, roughly three fifths of them seen only once. Specimen: PBMCs. The source of these receptors is a middle-aged woman in good health and CMV-seropositive. Both conserved end residues are part of each CDR3. Each record gives: V gene, D gene, clone size, J gene, CDR3 protein, CDR3 DNA. D genes are given only for firm matches. Some rows have no size entry. The others give once, few or many, or a class for an expanded clone.

>TRBV7-3|TRBD2|NA|TRBJ2-1
CASSLTSGTYNEQFF
TGTGCCAGCAGCTTGACTAGCGGCACCTACAATGAGCAGTTCTTC
>TRBV7-9|NA|NA|TRBJ1-3
CASTRAGSGNTIYF
TGTGCCAGCACCCGAGCGGGGTCTGGAAACACCATATATTTT
>TRBV7-6|TRBD1|NA|TRBJ2-7
CASSLVPGQEETTYEQYF
TGTGCCAGCAGCTTAGTCCCGGGACAGGAGGAAACGACCTACGAGCAGTACTTC
>TRBV6-5|NA|NA|TRBJ1-1
CASNQGFADTEAFF
TGTGCCAGCAACCAGGGGTTTGCGGACACTGAAGCTTTCTTT
>TRBV7-9|NA|NA|TRBJ2-7
CASSLIGAGSEQYF
TGTGCCAGCAGCTTAATCGGAGCGGGCAGCGAGCAGTACTTC
>TRBV2|NA|NA|TRBJ2-4
CASSTEAKNIQYF
TGTGCCAGCAGTACAGAAGCCAAAAACATTCAGTACTTC
>TRBV28|NA|NA|TRBJ1-1
CASSLGSPGTEAFF
TGTGCCAGCAGTTTAGGGTCCCCGGGCACTGAAGCTTTCTTT
>TRBV11-2|NA|NA|TRBJ1-4
CASSPQGIATNEKLFF
TGTGCCAGCAGCCCGCAGGGAATCGCAACTAATGAAAAACTGTTTTTT
>TRBV6-1|TRBD1|NA|TRBJ2-1
CASSELQGDFDEQFF
TGTGCCAGCAGTGAACTACAGGGGGATTTTGATGAGCAGTTCTTC
>TRBV6-5|TRBD1|NA|TRBJ2-7
CASSYFPTGRAYEQYF
TGTGCCAGCAGTTACTTTCCGACAGGGCGAGCCTACGAGCAGTACTTC
>TRBV30|TRBD1|NA|TRBJ1-4
CAWREPGQGVQKLFF
TGTGCCTGGAGAGAGCCGGGACAGGGTGTTCAAAAACTGTTTTTT
>TRBV6-1|TRBD1|NA|TRBJ2-7
CASTRVRDRGYEQYF
TGTGCCAGCACCCGTGTGAGGGACAGGGGTTACGAGCAGTACTTC
>TRBV2|TRBD2|NA|TRBJ2-3
CASSRGTSGGPDTQYF
TGTGCCAGCAGTCGAGGGACTAGCGGGGGACCAGATACGCAGTATTTT
>TRBV18|TRBD2|NA|TRBJ2-1
CASSPRTSLREQFF
TGTGCCAGCTCACCACGGACTAGCTTACGTGAGCAGTTCTTC
>TRBV5-5|TRBD1|once|TRBJ2-7
CASSLTGQGAYEQYF
TGTGCCAGCAGCTTGACGGGACAGGGGGCCTACGAGCAGTACTTC
>TRBV7-2|NA|NA|TRBJ2-3
CASSLVLRDTQYF
TGTGCCAGCAGCTTAGTCCTACGGGATACGCAGTATTTT
>TRBV28|NA|NA|TRBJ2-7
CASTRGGEYEQYF
TGTGCCAGCACTCGGGGAGGAGAATACGAGCAGTACTTC
>TRBV9|NA|NA|TRBJ2-3
CASSPKLTDTQYF
TGTGCCAGCAGCCCGAAACTCACAGATACGCAGTATTTT
>TRBV15|TRBD1|NA|TRBJ1-5
CATSRDLTGNQPQHF
TGTGCCACCAGCAGAGATCTGACAGGGAATCAGCCCCAGCATTTT
>TRBV4-2|NA|NA|TRBJ2-7
CASSQEGSRYEQYF
TGTGCCAGCAGCCAAGAGGGCAGCCGCTACGAGCAGTACTTC
>TRBV7-9|NA|NA|TRBJ2-1
CASSFRDNEQFF
TGTGCCAGCAGCTTCCGAGACAATGAGCAGTTCTTC
>TRBV7-9|NA|many|TRBJ1-2
CASSQQAGVRDYGYTF
TGTGCCAGCAGCCAGCAAGCGGGAGTAAGGGACTATGGCTACACCTTC
>TRBV5-4|TRBD2|NA|TRBJ2-2
CASSLAVGLAVTGELFF
TGTGCCAGCAGCTTGGCCGTGGGACTAGCGGTCACCGGGGAGCTGTTTTTT
>TRBV7-9|TRBD1|NA|TRBJ2-1
CASTVDRVRDNEQFF
TGTGCCAGCACCGTTGACAGGGTTAGAGACAATGAGCAGTTCTTC
>TRBV27|NA|NA|TRBJ2-2
CASSRDWNTGELFF
TGTGCCAGCAGTCGGGACTGGAACACCGGGGAGCTGTTTTTT
>TRBV5-1|TRBD1|few|TRBJ1-2
CASKEGAIGNYGYTF
TGCGCCAGCAAGGAGGGGGCAATAGGAAACTATGGCTACACCTTC
>TRBV7-3|TRBD1|NA|TRBJ1-1
CASSFTGDATEAFF
TGTGCCAGCAGCTTTACAGGGGACGCGACTGAAGCTTTCTTT
>TRBV6-1|NA|NA|TRBJ1-6
CASSGHSNSPLHF
TGTGCCAGCAGTGGCCACTCGAATTCACCCCTCCACTTT
>TRBV18|NA|few|TRBJ2-5
CASSPSETQYF
TGTGCCAGCTCGCCCTCAGAAACCCAGTACTTC
>TRBV5-1|TRBD1|few|TRBJ1-1
CASSFTGVTNTEAFF
TGCGCCAGCAGCTTCACAGGGGTAACGAACACTGAAGCTTTCTTT
>TRBV30|NA|NA|TRBJ2-3
CAWSVAGGGDTQYF
TGTGCCTGGAGTGTAGCTGGGGGCGGAGATACGCAGTATTTT
>TRBV27|TRBD1|NA|TRBJ1-2
CASSLSASGTARVNYGYTF
TGTGCCAGCAGTTTATCGGCCTCCGGGACAGCTCGTGTTAACTATGGCTACACCTTC
>TRBV27|TRBD1|NA|TRBJ2-2
CASFRTGGTGELFF
TGTGCCAGCTTTCGGACAGGGGGGACCGGGGAGCTGTTTTTT
>TRBV10-3|TRBD2|once|TRBJ2-1
CAISEGAGGPVNEQFF
TGTGCCATCAGTGAGGGGGCGGGAGGGCCAGTAAATGAGCAGTTCTTC
>TRBV7-8|TRBD2|once|TRBJ2-7
CASSFLAGESYEQYF
TGTGCCAGCAGCTTTCTAGCGGGGGAGTCCTACGAGCAGTACTTC
>TRBV5-1|NA|NA|TRBJ1-6
CASSLAQGSSPLHF
TGCGCCAGCAGCTTGGCACAGGGTTCGTCACCCCTCCACTTT
>TRBV27|NA|NA|TRBJ1-2
CASSFSGQKKGSNYGYTF
TGTGCCAGCAGTTTTTCCGGACAGAAAAAAGGCAGTAACTATGGCTACACCTTC
>TRBV7-9|TRBD1|few|TRBJ1-4
CASSPPGQGAKKLFF
TGTGCCAGCAGCCCACCGGGACAGGGGGCGAAAAAACTGTTTTTT
>TRBV27|NA|NA|TRBJ1-5
CASSLSGASNQPQHF
TGTGCCAGCAGTTTGTCAGGGGCCAGCAATCAGCCCCAGCATTTT
>TRBV11-2|NA|NA|TRBJ2-1
CASSLGTRSSYNEQFF
TGTGCCAGCAGCTTAGGGACTCGATCGTCCTACAATGAGCAGTTCTTC
>TRBV27|NA|NA|TRBJ2-1
CASRASSLSYNEQFF
TGTGCCAGCCGAGCTAGCTCGCTCTCCTACAATGAGCAGTTCTTC
>TRBV7-3|TRBD1|few|TRBJ2-2
CASSSGTGSTGELFF
TGTGCCAGCAGCTCTGGGACAGGGTCAACCGGGGAGCTGTTTTTT
>TRBV7-9|NA|NA|TRBJ2-3
CASSLASSSTDTQYF
TGTGCCAGCAGCTTAGCCTCGTCTAGCACAGATACGCAGTATTTT
>TRBV27|TRBD1|NA|TRBJ2-4
CASSFGTGVAKNIQYF
TGTGCCAGCAGTTTCGGGACAGGAGTAGCCAAAAACATTCAGTACTTC
>TRBV19|NA|NA|TRBJ1-1
CASSPRPGSSTEAFF
TGTGCCAGTAGTCCCCGCCCCGGTTCGAGCACTGAAGCTTTCTTT
>TRBV7-9|TRBD1|NA|TRBJ1-5
CASSLTGGGSNQPQHF
TGTGCCAGCAGCTTGACAGGGGGCGGAAGCAATCAGCCCCAGCATTTT
>TRBV29-1|TRBD2|few|TRBJ2-1
CSVAGTSDNEQFF
TGCAGCGTTGCCGGGACTAGCGACAATGAGCAGTTCTTC
>TRBV7-2|TRBD1|few|TRBJ1-6
CASSAGRGTGGLPLHF
TGTGCCAGCAGCGCCGGGAGAGGGACAGGGGGTCTGCCCCTCCACTTT
>TRBV27|NA|NA|TRBJ1-5
CASSLTGGKQPQHF
TGTGCCAGCAGTTTAACAGGAGGGAAACAGCCCCAGCATTTT
>TRBV28|TRBD1|NA|TRBJ1-2
CASRGWTGGNYGYTF
TGTGCCAGCAGGGGCTGGACAGGGGGTAACTATGGCTACACCTTC
>TRBV5-5|NA|few|TRBJ2-2
CASSSLGSTGELFF
TGTGCCAGCAGCAGTCTAGGTTCCACCGGGGAGCTGTTTTTT
>TRBV19|NA|NA|TRBJ2-7
CASSMGRSDEQYF
TGTGCCAGTAGTATGGGCCGCTCCGACGAGCAGTACTTC
>TRBV7-9|NA|few|TRBJ1-2
CASGPAGGYYGYTF
TGTGCCAGCGGACCCGCGGGGGGATACTATGGCTACACCTTC
>TRBV12-5|TRBD2|NA|TRBJ2-1
CASGYAAGVGNNEQFF
TGTGCTAGTGGTTACGCGGCGGGAGTGGGCAACAATGAGCAGTTCTTC
>TRBV27|NA|NA|TRBJ1-2
CASSRTGLSGYGYTF
TGTGCCAGCAGTCGTACAGGCCTCTCGGGCTATGGCTACACCTTC